This TCR beta chain was identified in a study of cytomegalovirus exposure and HLA in healthy donors (dated by TCRdb to about 2017). For context, the study as a whole: According to an earlier analysis of several hundred of the donors, 150 million to 200 million T cells yielded some 120 million unique TCR beta sequences and around 300 Gb of sequence data. The number of typed donors differed by locus: roughly 620-640 for A, B, C, DRB1 and DQB1; some 540 for DQA1; some 590 for DPA1; and some 450 for DPB1. HLA typing included class I and class II loci at four-digit resolution. To predict cytomegalovirus infection status, the study combined high-throughput TCR immunosequencing, statistical association of individual TCRs with disease status, and machine learning. A handful of DR-DQ haplotypes were handled as single units for association and clustering because linkage in the cohort was strong. An early release covering over 500 HLA-typed donors comprised around 300 gigabases of sequencing data and around 86 million unique TCR sequences. A separate validation cohort of roughly 110 different subjects was used in addition to the roughly 620-subject first cohort. In a later genetic analysis, genome-wide SNP genotypes for about three fifths of the roughly 670 donors were used, and that subset was treated as a discovery cohort. Donor age, sex, ethnicity and CMV serostatus were collected together with the repertoire data. Among a few hundred genotyped donors of the cohort, an average of 235,054 unique TCR beta nucleotide sequences were sequenced per donor, about a sixth of them non-productive. A later analysis re-examined previously published TCR beta repertoires from roughly 720 donors and added high-resolution HLA genotyping to investigate patterns of TCR occurrence. In an earlier analysis of roughly 580 of the donors, high-throughput TCR beta sequencing was used to judge whether each TCR beta V gene segment behaved as functional or pseudogenic. Rather than drawing on any new phenotypic data, the later analysis identified candidate immune exposures from TCR beta sequences and the way those sequences occurred across donors. The study aimed to test whether signatures of past pathogen exposure could be identified by cataloging public T cell receptors. Of the 300 to 500 genotyped donors, roughly 76% were placed in the genetic ancestry cluster associated with self-reported Caucasian donors. All discovery cohort repertoires had been generated on a single sequencing platform. The T cell repertoires of 670 or so subjects were profiled by immunosequencing and related to cytomegalovirus serostatus.

In its sample, this clone was seen a few times. No antigen is known for it. The sample holds no much larger clone one base away, and base qualities are not on file. In total, just over 650 healthy bone marrow donors made up the cohort. Cohort members were all nominally healthy when sampled, although unrecorded immune exposures were likely present. The donor tested CMV seronegative and was one of the 352 seronegative cohort members. Every donor gave a peripheral blood sample, and the peripheral blood mononuclear cells from that sample were used for TCR beta sequencing. The Qiagen DNeasy Blood Extraction Kit was used to extract genomic DNA from the blood cell samples. Study-wide conclusions, independent of this receptor: The only immune exposure information available for the cohort was CMV serostatus. Specific HLA alleles were associated with 16,951 TCR beta sequences at a false discovery rate of 0.05 in a later analysis. Compared with the approximately 670-donor mean, donors in an Asian-associated ancestry cluster had fewer N-insertions in productive TCRs, according to a later genetic analysis. Because some donors lacked HLA typing at each locus, the association tests relied only on the typed subset. Most CMV-associated TCR beta chains appeared to be HLA-restricted in a later analysis, and the HLA associations seemed to be driven largely by CMV exposure. In a later analysis, several top co-occurrence clusters were reported to appear linked to parvovirus B19, influenza, CMV and Epstein-Barr virus. Assigning TCR associations to individual alleles was difficult when HLA alleles, especially DR and DQ, strongly co-occurred. According to the authors, the approach could potentially be generalized to other disease states and immunological phenotypes. In a later analysis, HLA-associated TCR beta chains were found to be more clonally expanded and to have lower generation probabilities than equally common non-associated chains. Because the 87-base-pair reads could not distinguish some IMGT-functional V segments, including TRBV6-2 and TRBV6-3, those segments were excluded. Correlated functional status among segregating V segments might be attributable to linkage disequilibrium, but an unknown experimental factor could not be ruled out. According to a later analysis, TCR association rates differed among HLA loci, with DRB1 alleles showing the most associated TCRs and HLA-C alleles showing the fewest. Presence/absence analyses assumed roughly uniform sequencing depth across donors, an assumption that may not hold. About 17 rarely observed V segments, including chromosome 9 orphons, were excluded from the earlier analysis of 550 to 700 of the donors because counts were too low. In a later genetic analysis, a missense DCLRE1C variant was associated with V-gene and J-gene trimming of TCR beta chains, and the association was replicated in an independent cohort. In an earlier analysis of approximately 590 of the donors, most TCR beta V segments appeared in productive rearrangements about 87% or about 30% of the time, broadly matching IMGT annotations. A cluster of highly shared sequence variants was judged likely to be a technical artifact of the sequencing pipeline. A total of 150 or so TCR beta chains were listed by the study as associated with cytomegalovirus. The classifier was reported to diagnose cytomegalovirus status with high specificity and sensitivity in both the original and validation cohorts. A further reported finding was that TCR beta sequences accurately predicted the HLA-A and HLA-B alleles for most subjects in the first cohort. In vitro tests confirmed that a few of the cytomegalovirus-associated TCR beta chains recognize cytomegalovirus antigens. Across donors, most TCR sequences were observed very rarely, whereas some public TCRs were present in many individuals. In this cohort, only TCR beta chains were sequenced, and detectable features were limited by the absence of alpha or paired-chain data.

V is pared back by 1 base and J by 3 bases, with 14 bases lying between the germline termini. The CDR3 covers 16 residues, taking in both the cysteine and the phenylalanine. Only the CDR3 DNA is retained, 48 bases long and in frame from the first base. According to the germline V gene, CDR1 reads KGHSH and CDR2 reads LQKENI. Library creation used the immunoSEQ multiplex PCR assay. For the multiplex PCR, a mixture combining 60 forward primers for TCR Vbeta segments and 13 reverse primers for TCR Jbeta segments was used. The CDR3 region of rearranged TCR beta genes was amplified from genomic DNA with a multiplex PCR assay. The amplified TCR beta libraries were sequenced on the Illumina HiSeq System as 87-base-pair reads. The study's own analysis went as follows. A later analysis tallied 75 million to 95 million unique TCR beta chains across the approximately 670 repertoires, and around 10 million of those chains were shared by two or more donors. A nearest-neighbor algorithm error-corrected the raw reads and collapsed the reads into unique sequences, merging closely related sequences to remove PCR and sequencing errors. Alignment of CDR3 sequences to IMGT reference sequences was used to assign V, D and J gene segments. For a sequence to be retained, at least a six-nucleotide match to both a V gene segment and a J gene segment was required. A rearrangement was called productive if the CDR3 had no stop codons and remained in frame with V and J, and every other rearrangement was called non-productive. CDR3 was defined by IMGT convention, running from the second conserved V-encoded cysteine to the conserved J-encoded phenylalanine. In an earlier analysis of around 540 of the donors, sequences lacking an unambiguous match to a single V gene segment were excluded. In an earlier analysis of approximately 610 of the donors, V segments were called functional above 56.7% productive rearrangements and were called segregating when the between-donor standard deviation exceeded 5%. A statistical classification framework was built for diagnosing cytomegalovirus status from the catalog of TCR beta chain sequences. A later analysis assigned V and J genes by comparing TCR nucleotide sequences with IMGT/GENE-DB human TR gene sequences. A later analysis assigned CDR3 sequences and most-parsimonious VDJ recombination scenarios with the TCRdist pipeline. In a later analysis, each TCR beta chain was defined by its CDR3 amino acid sequence together with its V-gene family, and reads without a unique V-gene family were excluded. As a way to deal with suspected cross-contamination and a sequencing artifact, a later analysis dropped 450 to 700 nucleotide sequences that were highly shared and had low generation probability. In a later analysis, a clonal expansion index for each public chain was calculated from normalized within-repertoire ranks of inferred template counts. A later analysis computed generation probabilities with a VDJ recombination model fitted to out-of-frame rearrangements, and checked the results against IGoR. In a later analysis, hypergeometric tests were used to score TCR-TCR, TCR-HLA and TCR-CMV co-occurrence, with a repertoire-size bias correction applied to TCR pairs. In a later analysis, false discovery rates were estimated by permuting HLA or CMV assignments 20 times. In a later analysis, co-occurring TCRs were grouped using DBSCAN, and TCRdist sequence similarity was added for clustering within HLA-allele-positive subsets. For co-occurrence clustering, repertoires with fewer than 30,000 or more than 120,000 public chains were excluded, along with 4 to 6 repertoires with anomalous nucleotide sharing. TCRdb limited this immuneACCESS table to in-frame rearrangements with V and J called. A share of clones is missing; checked studies link under half to unresolved V genes, and the rest is unexplained. The DNA was the basis for D and trimming; V, J and clone size are from that table. The sample table records approximately 220,000 clones; less than 85% of these occur just once. The ten largest clonotypes hold roughly 0.62% of the sample.

The chain is encoded by TRBV18 joined to TRBJ2-3, with no confidently assigned D gene. The sequenced sample was PBMCs. This receptor was taken from a man in his late teens or twenties in good health and CMV-seronegative. The sequence in DNA is TGTGCCAGCTCACCACTGCGACAAGCTAAGACAGATACGCAGTATTTT. The translation is CASSPLRQAKTDTQYF.